This T cell receptor beta chain came from a study of response to subunit inactivated influenza vaccine (dated by TCRdb to the late 2010s). The study in broad terms: Deep quantitative T cell receptor repertoire profiling was used in the study to track responses to a trivalent subunit inactivated influenza vaccine. On the study overall, not on this receptor specifically: It was suggested by the authors that each seasonal influenza vaccination may recruit only a limited number of new T cells.

From a lookup of the germline V gene, CDR1 and CDR2 are MNHEY and SVGAGI. The CDR3 spans 12 residues, from the cysteine through the phenylalanine. Only CDR3 DNA is held: 36 bases, read in frame from base 1. Ends trimmed: V by 6 bases, J by 9 bases; bases unmatched to a gene: 8. Library preparation used RT-PCR. TCRdb records Illumina HiSeq 2500 as the sequencer. TCRdb's own reprocessing of the public reads used fastp at Q25 and MiXCR and kept productive beta chains. Entries that share a CDR3 protein sequence are merged under the most common genes and DNA. This sample lists hundreds of thousands of distinct CDR3 sequences; about 11% were detected once. Of the sample, approximately 9.9% is held by the ten largest clones. This clonotype was counted only a few times. What this receptor recognizes is not known. No quality values exist for individual bases; no much larger clone is one base distant. Separately, the same data were catalogued under a study of T cells expressing NK-cell markers. As the second study states: TCR beta cDNA libraries were made by 5'RACE template switching that added a universal primer site and unique molecular identifiers. TCR beta-chain repertoires were profiled in sorted CD3+CD56+NKG2C+, CD3+CD56+NKG2C- and CD3+CD56-NKG2C+ T-cell subsets from eight donors. Seven of the eight sequenced donors were HCMV-seropositive and one was HCMV-seronegative. In several experiments an anti-gammadeltaTCR antibody was added to restrict sorting to alphabetaTCR-expressing T cells. For about 6 donors, the dominant CD3+CD56+NKG2C+ clonotypes were among the top 10 CD8+ clonotypes and accounted for about 1.0-7.0% of CD8+ T cells. Those dominant clonotypes were again the most abundant among CD3+CD56-NKG2C+ cells in several donors, at about 28.3-65%. It remained unclear whether the expanded NKG2C-expressing T cell clones were specific for HCMV antigens. Randomly selected healthy volunteers, three men and five women, were used as the eight sequenced donors. A commercial ELISA kit detecting HCMV-specific IgG in serum was used to determine HCMV serostatus. Ficoll density gradient centrifugation was used to isolate peripheral blood mononuclear cells from blood. Bulk peripheral blood T-cell repertoires were additionally sequenced from unsorted PBMC for six donors. Synthesis of cDNA was primed from the TCR beta constant segment and was followed by two consecutive PCR amplification steps. Libraries were sequenced as 2 x 150 bp reads on Illumina HiSeq 2000/2500, MiSeq or NextSeq. MIGEC was used to demultiplex reads and group reads by UMI, and MiTCR was used to assemble and quantify clonotypes. To exclude erroneous sequences, any TCR cDNA sequence not supported by at least two reads was discarded. Downstream repertoire analysis used the tcR package, and clonotypes were matched across fractions by CDR3 nucleotide sequence plus V segment. VDJmatch was used to annotate antigen specificity against VDJdb, with one amino acid substitution in CDR3 allowed.

This sample comprised PBMCs from blood, obtained on the day of vaccination. The receptor was isolated from a man over 45 who received an inactivated influenza vaccine. Donor details come from another sample of the same person, matched by shared clones. The chain is made from TRBV6-5 and TRBJ2-7; TRBD1 aligns with 7 central bases. The nucleotide sequence is given as TGTGCCAGCAGGCCGAACAGGGGAGTGCAGTACTTC. Translation gives CASRPNRGVQYF.